The sequence of this T cell receptor (beta chain) was determined in a study of metastatic and nonmetastatic thyroid tumors. Study background: Malignant and benign thyroid patients had repertoires compared in peripheral blood and tumor or nodule tissue. Findings and caveats of the study: Significantly higher TCR beta diversity was reportedly seen in malignant thyroid tumors than benign nodules, in blood and tumor.

Looked up from germline, CDR1 is MNHEY and CDR2 is SVGAGI. V shed 0 bases, J shed 4 bases, and the junction held 0 bases outside the gene matches. The CDR3 loop spans 16 amino acids. TCRdb reanalyzed the PCR reads with MiXCR. The table records 39,000 or so clones, approximately 44% of them present only once. In this sample, this clone turned up a few times. Its matching antigen is unknown. Patients had received no treatment of any kind before thyroid surgery. The source material was tumor tissue. This receptor was taken from a male donor with papillary thyroid cancer or a benign thyroid nodule (not recorded which). Some clones in this sample may be carry-over from other donors' samples. The chain employs TRBV6-5 and TRBJ2-2; 12 nucleotides agree with TRBD2. CDR3 bases: TGTGCCAGCAGTTACTCGACTAGCGGGAGCACCGGGGAGCTGTTTTTT. The encoded protein is CASSYSTSGSTGELFF.